One sample yielded the 21 T cell receptor beta chains listed below, sequenced in a study of CD8+ T cells in alopecia areata. Extracted RNA was reverse transcribed into cDNA, the sequencing template. Method: immunoSEQ multiplex PCR; TCRdb's copy keeps in-frame clones and lacks some. This repertoire shows roughly 150,000 clones, 80% to 90% found once; its top ten account for roughly 16%. Specimen: CD8+ T cells sorted from blood, collected at week 0. The receptors were sampled from a human donor with alopecia areata.

This clone came up a few times. This rearrangement joins TRBV13 to TRBJ2-1, with 9 nucleotides matching TRBD2. The CDR3 is made up of 14 amino acids. The germline V gene has CDR1 PRHDT and CDR2 FYEKMQ (reference sequence). With V trimmed by 5 bases and J by 5 bases, 4 bases remained unmatched. The CDR3 region is CASSLTSGDNEQFF. CDR3 DNA: TGTGCCAGCAGCCTGACTAGCGGAGACAATGAGCAGTTCTTC.

The chain is built from TRBV5-1 and TRBJ2-3, with TRBD1 matching 8 bases. Germline V lookup: CDR1 SGHRS, CDR2 YFSETQ. Trimming at V came to 2 bases and at J to 2 bases, leaving 7 bases not matched to a gene. The CDR3 extends over 16 amino acids. This CDR3 reads CASSFWTGRNTDTQYF. Written as DNA, the CDR3 is TGCGCCAGCAGCTTTTGGACAGGGAGGAACACAGATACGCAGTATTTT. Full variable domain (rest looked up from reference TRBV5-1 and TRBJ2-3): KAGVTQTPRYLIKTRGQQVTLSCSPISGHRSVSWYQQTPGQGLQFLFEYFSETQRNKGNFPGRFSGRQFSNSRSEMNVSTLELGDSALYLCASSFWTGRNTDTQYFGPGTRLTVL.

The rearrangement uses TRBV30 and TRBJ2-7, with D maybe TRBD1 (5 bases). There are 13 residues in the CDR3. With 5 bases removed from V and 2 bases from J, the gap between germline ends came to 13 bases. Germline loops: CDR1 GTSNPN, CDR2 SVGIG (reference sequence). The CDR3 is CAWGIDSTYEQYF. The CDR3 nucleotides are TGTGCCTGGGGCATAGACAGTACCTACGAGCAGTACTTC.

This chain joins TRBV6-5 and TRBJ2-7; D is possibly TRBD1 (5 bases). Germline V lookup: CDR1 MNHEY, CDR2 SVGAGI. Trimming took 2 bases from V and 0 from J, leaving 11 bases between them. There are 15 residues in the CDR3. As DNA, the CDR3 is TGTGCCAGCAGTTACATGGGGCCAACCTCCTACGAGCAGTACTTC. It codes for CASSYMGPTSYEQYF.

V usage is TRBV4-1 and J usage is TRBJ1-2; D perhaps matches TRBD1 (6 bases). Trimming stripped 0 bases from V and 8 bases from J, with 16 bases between. The CDR3 length is 15 residues. Germline values: CDR1 MGHRA, CDR2 YSYEKL. The CDR3 bases are TGCGCCAGCAGCCAAGATTCGACAGGAGGATACGGCTACACCTTC. Translated: CASSQDSTGGYGYTF.

The V and J genes are TRBV4-1 and TRBJ1-5; TRBD1 is a possible D gene (6 bases). Trimming removed 2 bases from V and 0 bases from J, with 8 bases in between. The CDR3 runs 15 residues. Germline CDR1 MGHRA, CDR2 YSYEKL. For the CDR3, the DNA is TGCGCCAGCAGCCAAACAGGGTCTAGCAATCAGCCCCAGCATTTT. Translation: CASSQTGSSNQPQHF.

The chain is built from TRBV10-3 and TRBJ2-2; TRBD2 matches at 8 bases. Germline CDR1 and CDR2: ENHRY and SYGVKD. CDR3 size: 17 residues. The junction had 12 bases not matched to a gene; V was cut back by 6 bases and J by 3 bases. The CDR3 nucleotides read TGTGCCATCAGCGAGAGCCCGGGACTAGGAGACACCGGGGAGCTGTTTTTT. Amino acids: CAISESPGLGDTGELFF.

The V and J genes are TRBV9 and TRBJ2-1, with D perhaps matching TRBD2 (7 bases). The CDR3 is made up of 16 amino acids. The germline CDR1 and CDR2 sequences are SGDLS and YYNGEE. V lost 4 bases and J 9 bases, leaving 23 bases between the germline ends. CDR3: CASSPLIRVGGGEQFF. Written as DNA, the CDR3 is TGTGCCAGCAGCCCCCTAATAAGGGTGGGAGGGGGTGAGCAGTTCTTC.

The chain combines TRBV29-1 with TRBJ2-7; D is possibly TRBD1 (7 bases). Trimming removed 2 bases at V and 6 bases at J, with 17 bases between. Germline CDR1 SQVTM, CDR2 ANQGSEA. The CDR3 contains 14 residues. The CDR3 here is CSVETRNRGGEQYF. CDR3 in DNA: TGCAGCGTTGAAACCCGGAACAGGGGAGGCGAGCAGTACTTC.

V is TRBV27 and J is TRBJ2-7, with D perhaps TRBD1 or TRBD2 (5 bases each). The V end was cut by 2 bases, the J end by 5 bases, with 13 bases between. Per the germline V gene, CDR1 is MNHEY and CDR2 is SMNVEV (reference sequence). This CDR3 has 14 amino acids. Written as DNA, the CDR3 is TGTGCCAGCAGTTTAGGGGCTGGGACCAACGAGCAGTACTTC. This encodes CASSLGAGTNEQYF.

The sample holds one count of this clone. The V gene is TRBV9, the J gene TRBJ2-4; D possibly corresponds to TRBD1 (6 bases). This CDR3 has 15 amino acids. The germline V and J ends were trimmed by 2 bases and 0 bases, with 9 bases remaining between them. Germline assignment: CDR1 SGDLS and CDR2 YYNGEE. As DNA, the CDR3 is TGTGCCAGCAGCGTTAGGGGGATAGCCAAAAACATTCAGTACTTC. This gives the protein CASSVRGIAKNIQYF. The full variable domain, in which reference TRBV9 and TRBJ2-4 provide the parts outside the CDR3, is DSGVTQTPKHLITATGQRVTLRCSPRSGDLSVYWYQQSLDQGLQFLIQYYNGEERAKGNILERFSAQQFPDLHSELNLSSLELGDSALYFCASSVRGIAKNIQYFGAGTRLSVL.

This clone was counted a single time. The rearrangement links TRBV30 to TRBJ2-5; D call uncertain. The germline V gene has CDR1 GTSNPN and CDR2 SVGIG (reference sequence). The CDR3 runs to 11 residues. The V end lost 1 base, the J end lost 6 bases, and 6 bases lay between the germline ends. This chain's CDR3 is CAWSASQTQYF. The CDR3, as DNA: TGTGCCTGGAGTGCCTCACAGACCCAGTACTTC. Together with reference TRBV30 and TRBJ2-5, the CDR3 gives the full variable domain: SQTIHQWPATLVQPVGSPLSLECTVEGTSNPNLYWYRQAAGRGLQLLFYSVGIGQISSEVPQNLSASRPQDRQFILSSKKLLLSDSGFYLCAWSASQTQYFGPGTRLLVL.

This clone has only one observation. The rearrangement links TRBV27 to TRBJ2-1, with D maybe TRBD2 (6 bases). V shed 0 bases and J shed 3 bases, with 9 bases lying between them. Germline V gene sequence: CDR1 MNHEY, CDR2 SMNVEV (reference sequence). This CDR3 has 15 residues. The CDR3 DNA reads as TGTGCCAGCAGTTTATCTAGCGGCCGCTACAATGAGCAGTTCTTC. Translation gives CASSLSSGRYNEQFF.

This clone was seen once. The chain recombines TRBV5-1 with TRBJ2-3; 12 bases match TRBD2. Germline lookup yields CDR1 SGHRS and CDR2 YFSETQ. CDR3 size: 18 residues. V gave up 4 bases and J gave up 2 bases; unmatched junction bases: 11. In DNA, the CDR3 is TGCGCCAGCAGCGATGGACTAGCGGGACACGTTTTCACAGATACGCAGTATTTT. Protein sequence: CASSDGLAGHVFTDTQYF.

This chain connects TRBV10-2 to TRBJ2-7; unclear D gene. Trimming took 4 bases from V and 2 from J, leaving 9 bases between them. Germline assignment: CDR1 WSHSY and CDR2 SAAADI. The CDR3 contains 13 residues. CDR3 sequence (DNA): TGCGCCAGCAGTGGTCGCCCGGCCTACGAGCAGTACTTC. As protein: CASSGRPAYEQYF.

This rearrangement joins TRBV2 to TRBJ2-5; 7 bases align to TRBD2. Trimming took 11 bases from V and 5 from J; bases not matched to a gene: 5. Germline values: CDR1 SNHLY, CDR2 FYNNEI. This CDR3 is 11 amino acids long. The CDR3 nucleotides are TGTGCCGACCGGGACTACGAGACCCAGTACTTC. Its translation is CADRDYETQYF.

J is TRBJ2-7 and V is TRBV5-4; no clear D. The CDR3 has 14 amino acids. With 2 bases removed from V and 2 bases from J, the gap between germline ends came to 11 bases. Germline loops: CDR1 SGHNT, CDR2 YYREEE (reference sequence). This CDR3 is CASSFFPTTYEQYF. The CDR3 coding sequence is TGTGCCAGCAGCTTCTTCCCCACCACCTACGAGCAGTACTTC.

The chain has TRBV27 and TRBJ1-5, with D unresolved. The CDR3 spans 14 residues. The V gene's germline CDR1 is MNHEY and CDR2 SMNVEV (reference sequence). The V and J ends lost 4 bases and 6 bases respectively, with 13 bases between them. CDR3 amino acids: CASSSRGGGQPQHF. CDR3 in DNA: TGTGCCAGCAGTTCACGCGGAGGCGGTCAGCCCCAGCATTTT.

CDR3 protein: CASGQRGGPATGELFF. The CDR3, as DNA: TGTGCCAGCGGTCAGCGGGGGGGCCCGGCCACCGGGGAGCTGTTTTTT. This rearrangement joins TRBV9 to TRBJ2-2; 10 nucleotides agree with TRBD2. Germline CDR1 SGDLS, CDR2 YYNGEE. The length of the CDR3 is 16 residues. V dropped 7 bases and J dropped 4; count of bases not matched to a gene: 10. The full variable domain, in which reference TRBV9 and TRBJ2-2 provide the parts outside the CDR3, is DSGVTQTPKHLITATGQRVTLRCSPRSGDLSVYWYQQSLDQGLQFLIQYYNGEERAKGNILERFSAQQFPDLHSELNLSSLELGDSALYFCASGQRGGPATGELFFGEGSRLTVL.

The chain is built from TRBV11-2 and TRBJ2-7; maybe TRBD2 (6 bases). CDR1 and CDR2 (germline): SGHAT, FQNNGV. Trimming stripped 1 base from V and 0 bases from J, with 10 bases between. CDR3 length: 15 amino acids. The CDR3 reads CASSLASVSSYEQYF. Here the CDR3 DNA reads TGTGCCAGCAGCTTAGCTAGCGTCAGCTCCTACGAGCAGTACTTC.

V and J are TRBV5-4 and TRBJ2-3; no clear D. The length of the CDR3 is 15 residues. CDR1 is SGHNT, CDR2 YYREEE, per germline (reference sequence). V was cut by 4 bases and J by 7 bases, with 19 bases left in between. The CDR3 coding sequence is TGTGCCAGCAGCAACCACAATGAAGGGCGGCATACGCAGTATTTT. Translated, it gives CASSNHNEGRHTQYF. Using reference TRBV5-4 and TRBJ2-3 for the parts outside the CDR3, the full variable domain is ETGVTQSPTHLIKTRGQQVTLRCSSQSGHNTVSWYQQALGQGPQFIFQYYREEENGRGNFPPRFSGLQFPNYSSELNVNALELDDSALYLCASSNHNEGRHTQYFGPGTRLTVL.